These 14 T cell receptor beta chains were sequenced from one sample in a study of control samples from healthy donors and cancer patients. The table came from immunoSEQ multiplex PCR; TCRdb's copy has only in-frame clones and leaves some out. The data contain fewer than 40,000 clones, roughly 94% of them singletons. The specimen was blood. The receptor set was obtained from a man in his 60s in good health.

The V and J genes are TRBV9 and TRBJ2-5, with no clear D. This CDR3 contains 14 residues. V lost 0 bases to trimming and J lost 3 bases, with 9 bases between them. In germline, CDR1 is SGDLS, CDR2 YYNGEE. DNA of the CDR3: TGTGCCAGCAGCGTAGACGGCCGTGAAGAGACCCAGTACTTC. Translating gives CASSVDGREETQYF.

The gene calls are TRBV15 and TRBJ2-7; D may be TRBD1 or TRBD2 (6 bases each). CDR3 size: 13 residues. The V gene's germline CDR1 is LNHNV and CDR2 YYDKDF (reference sequence). Trimming took 4 bases from V and 4 from J, leaving 11 bases between them. CDR3 in amino acids: CATSTGAEYEQYF. The CDR3, as DNA: TGTGCCACCAGCACGGGGGCCGAATACGAGCAGTACTTC.

The chain uses TRBV7-9 and TRBJ2-4, with 10 nucleotides matching TRBD1. Germline CDR1 reads SEHNR; CDR2 reads FQNEAQ (reference sequence). The CDR3 totals 15 residues. The trim removed 5 bases at V and 6 bases at J, leaving 7 bases unmatched. This CDR3 reads CASSPGTGDRNIQYF. As DNA, the CDR3 is TGTGCCAGCAGCCCCGGGACAGGGGACAGAAACATTCAGTACTTC.

V usage is TRBV6-5 and J usage is TRBJ1-6; D is unclear. In germline, CDR1 is MNHEY, CDR2 SVGAGI. The CDR3 is 12 residues long. Trimming shortened V by 0 bases and J by 10 bases, and 4 bases separated the two germline ends. CDR3 sequence reads: CASSYSNSPLHF. The CDR3 DNA is TGTGCCAGCAGTTACTCTAACTCACCCCTCCACTTT.

This clone was counted a few times. V is TRBV6-6 and J is TRBJ2-7; 10 nucleotides align to TRBD1. With V trimmed by 6 bases and J by 4 bases, 6 bases remained unmatched. The CDR3 loop spans 14 amino acids. Germline CDR1 and CDR2: MNHNY and SVGAGI (reference sequence). The CDR3, as DNA: TGTGCCAGCAGACCCGGGACAGGGGTTTACGAGCAGTACTTC. It is translated as CASRPGTGVYEQYF.

The chain combines TRBV7-2 with TRBJ1-5; D gene ambiguous. Trimming cost V 5 bases and J 1 base, with 6 bases left between them. This CDR3 has 13 amino acids. Germline V gene data show CDR1 as SGHTA and CDR2 as FQGNSA. The CDR3 protein is CASSPDSNQPQHF. The DNA for the CDR3 is TGTGCCAGCAGCCCCGACAGCAATCAGCCCCAGCATTTT.

The V and J genes are TRBV10-3 and TRBJ2-7, with D possibly called TRBD1 or TRBD2 (5 bases each). V gave up 5 bases and J gave up 0 bases, with 11 bases separating them. CDR1 is ENHRY and CDR2 is SYGVKD in the germline V gene. The CDR3 runs 14 residues. The CDR3 region has the DNA TGTGCCATCAGTTCGCCAGGGAGCTCCTACGAGCAGTACTTC. Protein sequence: CAISSPGSSYEQYF.

CDR3 nucleotide sequence: TGTGCCAGCAGCCAAGGACAGGGAAGGAACACTGAAGCTTTCTTT. Residues: CASSQGQGRNTEAFF. The chain carries TRBV14 and TRBJ1-1; 7 bases map to TRBD1. The V gene's germline CDR1 is SGHDN and CDR2 FVKESK. The CDR3 runs 15 residues. V shed 1 base, J shed 1 base, and the junction held 3 bases outside the gene matches.

The chain uses TRBV10-3 and TRBJ1-4, with a possible D match to TRBD1 (6 bases). Deletions cut 1 base from V and 0 bases from J, with 18 bases between. This CDR3 is built from 19 residues. Germline V gene data show CDR1 as ENHRY and CDR2 as SYGVKD. CDR3 amino acids: CAISELGGTGPATNEKLFF. The CDR3 coding sequence is TGTGCCATCAGTGAGTTAGGGGGAACGGGCCCGGCAACTAATGAAAAACTGTTTTTT.

This chain joins TRBV12-2 and TRBJ1-5. TRBV12-2 is marked as a pseudogene. CDR3 length: 15 residues. This CDR3 reads CASRRDLRGNQPQHF. Here the CDR3 DNA reads TGTGCAAGTCGCCGGGATCTTCGCGGGAATCAGCCCCAGCATTTT.

The J gene is TRBJ1-1, the V gene TRBV28; the match to TRBD1 covers 11 bases. CDR1 and CDR2 from the germline V gene are MDHEN and SYDVKM. Trimming removed 6 bases from V and 10 bases from J; junction bases left unmatched: 10. CDR3 length: 14 residues. DNA for the CDR3: TGTGCCAGCAGGACGGGACAGGGGGTGATGCCAGCTTTCTTT. Amino acids: CASRTGQGVMPAFF.

V and J are TRBV11-2 and TRBJ2-7; TRBD1 is a possible D gene (7 bases). CDR1 is SGHAT and CDR2 is FQNNGV in the germline V gene. V lost 5 bases, J lost 5 bases, and 19 bases lay in between. This CDR3 contains 15 residues. The CDR3 coding sequence is TGTGCCAGCAGCCGCGGAGGGGGCGATCTGAACGAGCAGTACTTC. This codes for CASSRGGGDLNEQYF.

V is TRBV7-9 and J is TRBJ2-3, with no clear D. This CDR3 comprises 12 residues. V lost 4 bases and J 6 bases, leaving 8 bases between the germline ends. Germline CDR1 reads SEHNR; CDR2 reads FQNEAQ (reference sequence). DNA of the CDR3: TGTGCCAGCAGCTCCCCAGTGGATACGCAGTATTTT. This encodes CASSSPVDTQYF.

The chain joins TRBV5-1 to TRBJ2-3; 13 positions match TRBD2. CDR1 is SGHRS and CDR2 is YFSETQ in the germline V gene. Unmatched junction bases numbered 6, after V lost 4 bases and J lost 1 base. The CDR3 sequence is 17 residues long. CDR3 in amino acids: CASSPGTSGARTDTQYF. As DNA, the CDR3 is TGCGCCAGCAGCCCCGGGACTAGCGGGGCCCGCACAGATACGCAGTATTTT.